These T cell receptor beta chains were read from a single sample in a study of cytomegalovirus exposure and HLA in healthy donors. Method: immunoSEQ multiplex PCR; TCRdb's copy keeps in-frame clones and lacks some. This sample's table reports approximately 80,000 clones. The sample comprised PBMCs. These receptors were taken from a woman in her twenties or thirties in good health and CMV-seronegative. The CDR3 runs from the conserved cysteine through the conserved F or W. Fields, in order: V gene, J gene, D gene, CDR3 protein, CDR3 DNA. A D gene is named only where the DNA matches it firmly.

>TRBV2|TRBJ2-7|.
CATAGAGEYEQYF
TGTGCCACCGCGGGGGCAGGGGAGTACGAGCAGTACTTC
>TRBV18|TRBJ2-7|TRBD2
CASSPILAGVAGEQYF
TGTGCCAGCTCACCAATACTAGCGGGGGTGGCCGGCGAGCAGTACTTC
>TRBV6-1|TRBJ1-3|.
CASSGGLGNTIYF
TGTGCCAGCAGTGGAGGGCTTGGAAACACCATATATTTT
>TRBV4-1|TRBJ2-7|.
CASSQGKYGTYEQYF
TGCGCCAGCAGCCAAGGGAAATACGGGACCTACGAGCAGTACTTC
>TRBV19|TRBJ2-7|TRBD1
CASSIDRDSSYEQYF
TGTGCCAGTAGTATAGATCGGGACAGCTCCTACGAGCAGTACTTC
>TRBV19|TRBJ1-1|.
CASKHEALNTEAFF
TGTGCCAGTAAACATGAGGCCTTGAACACTGAAGCTTTCTTT
>TRBV6-6|TRBJ2-5|TRBD1
CASSYGDRGETQYF
TGTGCCAGCAGTTACGGGGACAGGGGGGAGACCCAGTACTTC
>TRBV29-1|TRBJ2-1|TRBD1
CSVEGTGTGNEQFF
TGCAGCGTTGAGGGGACAGGGACGGGGAATGAGCAGTTCTTC
>TRBV19|TRBJ1-5|TRBD1
CASNNAGGQPQHF
TGTGCCAGTAATAATGCAGGGGGACAGCCCCAGCATTTT
>TRBV30|TRBJ1-2|.
CAWSGHDYGYTF
TGTGCCTGGAGTGGGCACGACTATGGCTACACCTTC
>TRBV27|TRBJ1-5|.
CAIGQPNSNQPQHF
TGTGCCATCGGACAGCCCAATAGCAATCAGCCCCAGCATTTT
>TRBV9|TRBJ2-1|TRBD2
CASSVDASGRLLNEQFF
TGTGCCAGCAGCGTAGATGCTAGCGGGAGGCTACTCAATGAGCAGTTCTTC
>TRBV28|TRBJ2-5|.
CASSPREETQYF
TGTGCCAGCAGCCCCAGGGAAGAGACCCAGTACTTC
>TRBV6-5|TRBJ1-2|.
CASSPRRGWTWGYTF
TGTGCCAGCAGCCCCCGGCGGGGTTGGACGTGGGGCTACACCTTC
>TRBV7-9|TRBJ2-1|TRBD1
CASSLEGGQKSRNEQFF
TGTGCCAGCAGCTTAGAAGGGGGACAGAAGAGCCGGAATGAGCAGTTCTTC